This entry lists 24 T cell receptor beta chains sequenced from one sample in a study of CD4 T cell repertoires in COVID-19. Clones were read by immunoSEQ multiplex PCR, and TCRdb kept only the in-frame ones, dropping some. The table shows fewer than 100,000 clones, with under 90% occurring only once. Source: CD4+ T cells from peripheral blood, taken after recovery from COVID-19. The receptors derive from a human donor who had COVID-19.

This clone has only a few counts. This chain joins TRBV5-1 and TRBJ2-3; a possible D gene is TRBD2 (5 bases). Trimming stripped 7 bases from V and 0 bases from J, with 9 bases between. The CDR3 sequence is 13 residues long. From germline, CDR1 is SGHRS and CDR2 YFSETQ. The CDR3 DNA reads as TGCGCCAGCGGCAGCGGCAGCACAGATACGCAGTATTTT. This sequence encodes CASGSGSTDTQYF.

This clone is medium-sized (0.01 to 0.1%). The same CDR3 can be traced to other DNA sequences in this sample. The rearrangement links TRBV6-5 to TRBJ1-2; D gene unclear. CDR1 is MNHEY and CDR2 is SVGAGI in the germline V gene. The CDR3 contains 13 residues. Trimming cost V 3 bases and J 5 bases, with 10 bases left between them. DNA of the CDR3: TGTGCCAGCAGTTATAGGGAGACATATGGCTACACCTTC. Residues: CASSYRETYGYTF.

V usage is TRBV7-2 and J usage is TRBJ2-3; TRBD2 matches at 7 bases. The CDR3 runs 17 residues. Germline V CDR1 and CDR2: SGHTA, FQGNSA. J gave up 0 bases and V 5 bases, and 11 bases lay outside the gene matches. CDR3 in amino acids: CASSPRVAGPSTDTQYF. In nucleotides, the CDR3 is TGTGCCAGCAGCCCCCGAGTAGCGGGTCCTAGCACAGATACGCAGTATTTT.

Here the CDR3 DNA reads TGTGCCAGCAGCTTGGGGGGGCAGGTGGAGACCCAGTACTTC. It encodes CASSLGGQVETQYF. This chain uses TRBV11-2 with TRBJ2-5, with a possible D match to TRBD2 (7 bases). Trimming removed 3 bases at V and 5 bases at J, with 13 bases between. Germline CDR1 is SGHAT and CDR2 is FQNNGV. The CDR3 has 14 residues.

The rearrangement joins TRBV12-3 or TRBV12-4 to TRBJ1-1; possibly TRBD1 for D (5 bases). V was shortened by 6 bases and J by 8 bases, with 13 bases between the two germline ends. The CDR3 runs to 12 residues. The CDR3 loop reads CASSPGQREAFF. The CDR3 DNA follows: TGTGCCAGCAGCCCAGGACAAAGAGAAGCTTTCTTT.

This rearrangement joins TRBV6-2 or TRBV6-3 to TRBJ2-7; 7 bases agree with TRBD1. J gave up 0 bases and V 6 bases, and 5 bases lay outside the gene matches. CDR1 and CDR2 (germline): MNHEY, SVGEGT. The CDR3 is made up of 14 amino acids. CDR3 sequence: CASSLTGRSYEQYF. In DNA form, the CDR3 reads TGTGCCAGCAGCCTGACAGGGCGCTCCTACGAGCAGTACTTC.

The V call is TRBV30, the J call TRBJ1-1; D unclear. Germline V gene lookup returns CDR1 GTSNPN and CDR2 SVGIG (reference sequence). The CDR3 has 13 residues. With 3 bases removed from V and 5 bases from J, the gap between germline ends came to 13 bases. This CDR3 is CAWRPLIRTEAFF. The CDR3 nucleotides are TGTGCCTGGAGACCCCTTATTAGGACTGAAGCTTTCTTT.

This clone was observed a few times. The chain carries TRBV19 and TRBJ1-6; a possible D gene is TRBD1 (5 bases). This CDR3 comprises 16 residues. Deletions cut 5 bases from V and 9 bases from J, with 20 bases between. Germline loops: CDR1 LNHDA, CDR2 SQIVND (reference sequence). The CDR3 protein is CASSASFGGGGSPLHF. The CDR3 DNA reads TGTGCCAGTAGTGCCTCTTTTGGGGGAGGCGGTTCACCCCTCCACTTT.

The chain employs TRBV3-1 (or the pseudogene TRBV3-2) and TRBJ2-5; unclear D gene. CDR1 is LGHDT, CDR2 YNNKEL, per germline (reference sequence). CDR3 length: 13 residues. Trimming removed 3 bases from V and 4 bases from J, with 9 bases in between. Here the CDR3 DNA reads TGTGCCAGCAGCCATAATGGAGCAGAGACCCAGTACTTC. This gives the protein CASSHNGAETQYF.

This sequence joins TRBV6-5 and TRBJ2-5; TRBD2 agrees at 14 bases. The germline CDR1 and CDR2 sequences are MNHEY and SVGAGI. The CDR3 runs to 15 residues. J gave up 5 bases and V 6 bases, and 5 bases lay outside the gene matches. Here the CDR3 reads CASRMTSGGGETQYF. CDR3 coding DNA: TGTGCCAGCAGGATGACTAGCGGGGGGGGTGAGACCCAGTACTTC.

This chain connects TRBV4-1 to TRBJ2-3; D may be TRBD2 (5 bases). V dropped 0 bases and J dropped 2 bases, with 12 bases sitting between them. CDR3 length: 16 residues. The germline V gene encodes CDR1 MGHRA and CDR2 YSYEKL. CDR3 protein: CASSQDTASITDTQYF. The CDR3 DNA is TGCGCCAGCAGCCAAGATACGGCTAGCATCACAGATACGCAGTATTTT.

The CDR3 here is CATSDLTGELFF. For the CDR3, the DNA is TGTGCCACCAGTGATCTCACCGGGGAGCTGTTTTTT. V is TRBV24-1 and J is TRBJ2-2; D is uncertain. CDR3 size: 12 residues. Trimming removed 3 bases from V and 4 bases from J, with 2 bases in between. From germline, CDR1 is KGHDR and CDR2 SFDVKD.

The chain recombines TRBV11-3 with TRBJ2-1; D is perhaps TRBD2 (6 bases). CDR1 SGHNT and CDR2 YENEEA come from the germline V gene. The germline V and J ends were trimmed by 2 bases and 8 bases, with 19 bases remaining between them. The CDR3 extends over 16 amino acids. The DNA for the CDR3 is TGTGCCAGCAGCTTACTTGGGGGGACCCCGGGGGATGAGCAGTTCTTC. Its translation: CASSLLGGTPGDEQFF.

This chain links TRBV19 with TRBJ1-2; D gene unclear. The CDR3 totals 13 residues. CDR1 and CDR2 (germline): LNHDA, SQIVND (reference sequence). V shed 6 bases and J shed 0 bases, with 8 bases lying between them. The CDR3: CASRTQSNYGYTF. The CDR3 nucleotides are TGTGCCAGTAGGACACAATCTAACTATGGCTACACCTTC.

The chain has TRBV7-7 and TRBJ2-5; 7 nucleotides line up with TRBD1. The CDR3 totals 14 residues. J lost 5 bases, V lost 8 bases, and 11 bases had no gene match. CDR1 SSHAT and CDR2 FNYEAQ come from the germline V gene (reference sequence). The CDR3 bases are TGTGCCAGCCCCCAGACAGGGAAAGTGGAGACCCAGTACTTC. Translation gives CASPQTGKVETQYF.

The chain recombines TRBV12-3 or TRBV12-4 with TRBJ2-5; unclear D gene. CDR3 length: 13 residues. Trimming removed 2 bases at V and 2 bases at J, with 6 bases between. The CDR3 coding sequence is TGTGCCAGCAGTTTAAGAGTTCAAGAGACCCAGTACTTC. This sequence encodes CASSLRVQETQYF.

V gene TRBV5-1 combines with J gene TRBJ1-2; D remains unclear. Trimming took off 4 bases at V and 2 bases at J, with 9 bases between the two ends. This CDR3 has 13 amino acids. The V gene's germline CDR1 is SGHRS and CDR2 YFSETQ. The CDR3 sequence is CASSADGNYGYTF. The CDR3 nucleotides read TGCGCCAGCAGCGCCGACGGCAACTATGGCTACACCTTC.

J is TRBJ1-1 and V is TRBV7-8; a possible D gene is TRBD1 (6 bases). Germline CDR1 reads SGHVS; CDR2 reads FQNEAQ. V was shortened by 4 bases and J by 0 bases, with 18 bases between the two germline ends. CDR3 size: 17 residues. The CDR3 loop reads CASSWVDRNPLNTEAFF. The CDR3 DNA reads as TGTGCCAGCAGCTGGGTAGACAGGAATCCATTGAACACTGAAGCTTTCTTT.

The chain is built from TRBV2 and TRBJ2-3; 10 bases are shared with TRBD1. CDR1 and CDR2 (germline): SNHLY, FYNNEI. V lost 6 bases and J lost 6; bases outside the gene matches: 3. The CDR3 extends over 13 amino acids. CDR3 DNA sequence: TGTGCCAGCAGCCAGGACAGGGGGGATACGCAGTATTTT. Amino acid sequence: CASSQDRGDTQYF.

A single count supports this clone. The CDR3 protein is CATSDPGGRKGDEQFF. The CDR3 DNA reads TGTGCCACCAGTGACCCGGGGGGGCGGAAGGGGGATGAGCAGTTCTTC. The rearrangement joins TRBV24-1 to TRBJ2-1; 8 bases map to TRBD2. Germline CDR1 reads KGHDR; CDR2 reads SFDVKD. The length of the CDR3 is 16 residues. V lost 4 bases to trimming and J lost 8 bases; unmatched junction nucleotides: 12.

The CDR3 DNA reads TGTGCCAGCAGCCTCGGTGTTAGCCGATCTAGCACAGATACGCAGTATTTT. Its protein product is CASSLGVSRSSTDTQYF. This chain uses TRBV5-6 with TRBJ2-3; no clear D. Trimming took 4 bases from V and 0 from J, leaving 18 bases between them. CDR1 is SGHDT, CDR2 YYEEEE, per germline. This CDR3 spans 17 amino acids.

V gene TRBV9 combines with J gene TRBJ1-1; TRBD1 matches at 9 bases. Trimming cost V 0 bases and J 5 bases; bases outside gene matches: 8. Germline values: CDR1 SGDLS, CDR2 YYNGEE. The CDR3 sequence is 16 residues long. CDR3 DNA: TGTGCCAGCAGCGTAGGGGGGACAGGGAAAGGGACTGAAGCTTTCTTT. Encoded protein: CASSVGGTGKGTEAFF.

The chain carries TRBV20-1 and TRBJ2-7; D perhaps matches TRBD1 (5 bases). CDR3 length: 14 residues. Trimming shortened V by 3 bases and J by 5 bases, and 17 bases separated the two germline ends. Germline V gene data show CDR1 as DFQATT and CDR2 as SNEGSKA (reference sequence). CDR3: CSASRGRLSDEQYF. In nucleotides, the CDR3 is TGCAGTGCTAGTAGGGGTCGCCTGTCGGACGAGCAGTACTTC.

The V and J genes are TRBV14 and TRBJ1-1; D unclear. V lost 0 bases, J lost 10 bases, and 18 bases lay in between. The CDR3 totals 15 residues. Germline CDR1 SGHDN, CDR2 FVKESK. CDR3 amino acids: CASSQDSLTIGGAFF. The DNA for the CDR3 is TGTGCCAGCAGCCAAGACAGTCTTACGATCGGTGGAGCTTTCTTT.